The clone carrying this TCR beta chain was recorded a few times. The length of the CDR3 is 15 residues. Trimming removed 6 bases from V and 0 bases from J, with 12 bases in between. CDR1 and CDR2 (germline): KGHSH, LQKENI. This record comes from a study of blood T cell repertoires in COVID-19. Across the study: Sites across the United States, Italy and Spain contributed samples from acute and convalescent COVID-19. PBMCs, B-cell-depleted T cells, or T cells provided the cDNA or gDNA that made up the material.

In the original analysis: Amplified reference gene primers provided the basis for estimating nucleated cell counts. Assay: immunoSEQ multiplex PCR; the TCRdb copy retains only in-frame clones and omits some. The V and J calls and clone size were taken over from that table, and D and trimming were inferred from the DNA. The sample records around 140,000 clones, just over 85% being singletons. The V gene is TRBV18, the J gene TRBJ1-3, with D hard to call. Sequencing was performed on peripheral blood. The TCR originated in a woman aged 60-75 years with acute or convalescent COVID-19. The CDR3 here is CASSPQVSSGNTIYF. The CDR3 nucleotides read TGTGCCAGCTCCCCTCAGGTCAGCTCTGGAAACACCATATATTTT.